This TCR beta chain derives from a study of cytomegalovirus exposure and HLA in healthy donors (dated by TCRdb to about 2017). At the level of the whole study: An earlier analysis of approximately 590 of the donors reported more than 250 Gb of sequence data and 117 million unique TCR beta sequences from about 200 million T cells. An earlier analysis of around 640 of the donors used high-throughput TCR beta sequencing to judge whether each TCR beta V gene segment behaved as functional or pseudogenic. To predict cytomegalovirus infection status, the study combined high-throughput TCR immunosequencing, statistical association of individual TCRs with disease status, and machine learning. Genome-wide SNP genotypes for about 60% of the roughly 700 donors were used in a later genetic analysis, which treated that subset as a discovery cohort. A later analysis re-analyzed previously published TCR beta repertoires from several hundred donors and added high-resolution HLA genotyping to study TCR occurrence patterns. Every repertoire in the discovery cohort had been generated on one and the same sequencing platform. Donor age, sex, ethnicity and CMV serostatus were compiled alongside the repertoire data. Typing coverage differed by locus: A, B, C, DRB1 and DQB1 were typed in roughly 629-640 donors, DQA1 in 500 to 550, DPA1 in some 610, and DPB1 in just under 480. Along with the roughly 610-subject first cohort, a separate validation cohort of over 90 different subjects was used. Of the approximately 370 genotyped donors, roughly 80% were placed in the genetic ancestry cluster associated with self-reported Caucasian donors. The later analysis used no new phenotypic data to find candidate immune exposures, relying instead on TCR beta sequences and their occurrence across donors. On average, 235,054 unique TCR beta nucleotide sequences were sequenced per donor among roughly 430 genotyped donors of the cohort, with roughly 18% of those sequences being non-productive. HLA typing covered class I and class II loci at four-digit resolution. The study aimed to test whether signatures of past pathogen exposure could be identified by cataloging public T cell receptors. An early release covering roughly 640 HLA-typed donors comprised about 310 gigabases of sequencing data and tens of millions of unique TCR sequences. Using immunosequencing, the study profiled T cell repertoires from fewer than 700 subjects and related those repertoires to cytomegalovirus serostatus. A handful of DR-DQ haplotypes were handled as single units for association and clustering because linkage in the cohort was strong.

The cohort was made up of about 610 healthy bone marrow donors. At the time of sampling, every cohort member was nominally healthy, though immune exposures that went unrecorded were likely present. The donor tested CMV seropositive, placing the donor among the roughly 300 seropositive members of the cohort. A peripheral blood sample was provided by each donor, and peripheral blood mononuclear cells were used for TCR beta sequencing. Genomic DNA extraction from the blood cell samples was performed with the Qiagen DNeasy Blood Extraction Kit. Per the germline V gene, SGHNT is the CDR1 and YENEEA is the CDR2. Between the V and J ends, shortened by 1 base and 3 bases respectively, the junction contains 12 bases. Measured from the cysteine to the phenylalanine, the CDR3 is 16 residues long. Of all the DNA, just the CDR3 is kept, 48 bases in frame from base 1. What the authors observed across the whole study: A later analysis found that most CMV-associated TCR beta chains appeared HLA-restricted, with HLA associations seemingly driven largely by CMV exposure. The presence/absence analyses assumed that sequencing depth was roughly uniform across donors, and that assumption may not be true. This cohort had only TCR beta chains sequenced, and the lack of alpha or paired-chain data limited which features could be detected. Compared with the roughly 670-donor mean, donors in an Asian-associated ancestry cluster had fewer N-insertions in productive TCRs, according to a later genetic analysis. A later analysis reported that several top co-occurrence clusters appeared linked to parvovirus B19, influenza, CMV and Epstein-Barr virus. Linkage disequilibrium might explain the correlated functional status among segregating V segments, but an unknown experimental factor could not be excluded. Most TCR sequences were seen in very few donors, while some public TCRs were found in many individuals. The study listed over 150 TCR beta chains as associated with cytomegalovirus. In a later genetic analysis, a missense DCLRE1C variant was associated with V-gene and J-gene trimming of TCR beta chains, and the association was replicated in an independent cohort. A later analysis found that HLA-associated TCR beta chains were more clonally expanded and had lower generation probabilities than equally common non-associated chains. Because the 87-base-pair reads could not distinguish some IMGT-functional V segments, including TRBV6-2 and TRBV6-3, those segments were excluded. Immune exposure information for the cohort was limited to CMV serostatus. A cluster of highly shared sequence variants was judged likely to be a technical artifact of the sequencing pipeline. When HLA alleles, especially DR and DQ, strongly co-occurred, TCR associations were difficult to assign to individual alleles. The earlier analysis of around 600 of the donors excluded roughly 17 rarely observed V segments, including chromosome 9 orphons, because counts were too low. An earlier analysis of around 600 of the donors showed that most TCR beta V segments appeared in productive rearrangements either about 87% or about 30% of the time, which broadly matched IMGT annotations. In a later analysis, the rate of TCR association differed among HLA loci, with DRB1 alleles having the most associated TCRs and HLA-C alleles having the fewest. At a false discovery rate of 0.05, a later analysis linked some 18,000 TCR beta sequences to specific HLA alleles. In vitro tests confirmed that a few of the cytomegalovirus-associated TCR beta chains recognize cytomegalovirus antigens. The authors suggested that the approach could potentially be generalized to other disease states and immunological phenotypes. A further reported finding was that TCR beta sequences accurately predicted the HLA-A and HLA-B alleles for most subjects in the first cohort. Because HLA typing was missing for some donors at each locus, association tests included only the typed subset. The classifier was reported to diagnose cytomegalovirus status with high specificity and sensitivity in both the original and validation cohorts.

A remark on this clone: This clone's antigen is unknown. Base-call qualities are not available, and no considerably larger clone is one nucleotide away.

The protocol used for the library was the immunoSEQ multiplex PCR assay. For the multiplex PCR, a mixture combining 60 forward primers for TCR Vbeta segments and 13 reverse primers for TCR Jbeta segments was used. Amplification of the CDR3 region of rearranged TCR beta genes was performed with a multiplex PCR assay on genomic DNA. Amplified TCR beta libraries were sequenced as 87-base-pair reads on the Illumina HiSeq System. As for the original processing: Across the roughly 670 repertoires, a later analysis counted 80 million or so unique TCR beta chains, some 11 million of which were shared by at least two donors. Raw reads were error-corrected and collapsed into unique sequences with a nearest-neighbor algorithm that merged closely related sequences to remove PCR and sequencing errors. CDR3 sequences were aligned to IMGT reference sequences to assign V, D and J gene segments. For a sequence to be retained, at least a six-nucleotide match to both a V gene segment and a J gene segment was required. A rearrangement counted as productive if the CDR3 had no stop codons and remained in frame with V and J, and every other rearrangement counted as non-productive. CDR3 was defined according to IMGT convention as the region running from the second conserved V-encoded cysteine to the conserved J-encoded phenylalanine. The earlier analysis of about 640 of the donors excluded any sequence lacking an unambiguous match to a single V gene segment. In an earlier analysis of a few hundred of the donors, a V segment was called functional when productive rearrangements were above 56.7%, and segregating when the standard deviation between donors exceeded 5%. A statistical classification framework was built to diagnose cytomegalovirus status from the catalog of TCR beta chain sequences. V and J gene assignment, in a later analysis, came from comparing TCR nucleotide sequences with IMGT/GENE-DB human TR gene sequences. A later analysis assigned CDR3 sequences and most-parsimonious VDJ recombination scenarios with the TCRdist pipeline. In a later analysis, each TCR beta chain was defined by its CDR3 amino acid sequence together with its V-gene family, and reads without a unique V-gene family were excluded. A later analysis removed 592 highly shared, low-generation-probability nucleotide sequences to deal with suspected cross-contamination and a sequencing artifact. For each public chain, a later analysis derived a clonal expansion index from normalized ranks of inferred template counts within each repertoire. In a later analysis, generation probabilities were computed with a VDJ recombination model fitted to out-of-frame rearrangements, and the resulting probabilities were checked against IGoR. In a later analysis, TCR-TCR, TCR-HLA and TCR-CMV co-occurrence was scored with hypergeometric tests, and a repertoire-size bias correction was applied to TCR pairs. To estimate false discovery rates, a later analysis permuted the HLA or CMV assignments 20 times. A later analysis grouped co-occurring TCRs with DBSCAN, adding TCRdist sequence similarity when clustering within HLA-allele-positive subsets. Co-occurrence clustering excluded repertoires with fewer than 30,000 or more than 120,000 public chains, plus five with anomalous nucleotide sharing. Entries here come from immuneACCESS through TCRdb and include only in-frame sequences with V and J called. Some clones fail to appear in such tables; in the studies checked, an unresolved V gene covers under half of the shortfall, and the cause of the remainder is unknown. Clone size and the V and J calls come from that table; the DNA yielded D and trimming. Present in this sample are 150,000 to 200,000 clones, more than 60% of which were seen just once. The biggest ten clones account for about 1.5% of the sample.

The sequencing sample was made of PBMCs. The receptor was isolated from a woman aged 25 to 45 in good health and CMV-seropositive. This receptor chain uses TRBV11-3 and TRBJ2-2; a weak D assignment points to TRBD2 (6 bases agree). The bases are TGTGCCAGCAGCTTAGGGAGGGAGCCACACACCGGGGAGCTGTTTTTT. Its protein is CASSLGREPHTGELFF.